What follows is one T cell receptor beta chain and its context. Trimming took 5 bases from V and 7 from J, leaving 18 bases between them. Per the germline V gene, CDR1 is DFQATT and CDR2 is SNEGSKA (reference sequence). The CDR3 is made up of 14 amino acids. Time point reported: patch test 3, about 24 weeks after DPC sensitization. Treatment specified: therapeutic diphenylcyclopropenone sensitization with weekly scalp DPC. This sample stems from a study of human T cells and chemical hapten exposure. TCRdb re-analysed the RACE reads in MiXCR, keeping a single row per CDR3 protein. The sample lists about 97,000 distinct CDR3 sequences; about 28% were seen once.

The receptor comes from a middle-aged man with alopecia areata. Some clones in this sample may be carry-over from other donors' samples. This specimen was whole blood, taken in connection with sensitization to the hapten diphenylcyclopropenone (DPC). V is TRBV20-1 and J is TRBJ1-3; D not resolved. CDR3 amino acids: CSAPDPGRRNTIYF. The CDR3 nucleotides are TGCAGTGCTCCGGACCCAGGCAGGCGGAACACCATATATTTT.